Below are 22 T cell receptor beta chains sequenced from a single sample in a study of shared clonotypes between healthy human individuals. Here immunoSEQ multiplex PCR was the method, and the copy in TCRdb shows in-frame clones only, minus some. The table includes hundreds of thousands of clones, 60% to 75% detected once. Material for sequencing was memory CD4+ T cells sorted from blood. Regarding subset: CD45RA-negative fraction. The receptors were gathered from a woman between 25 and 40 years old in good health.

This clone occurred a few times. The chain uses TRBV19 and TRBJ1-2; D may be TRBD1 (6 bases). CDR1 is LNHDA and CDR2 is SQIVND in the germline V gene (reference sequence). Trimming pared 5 bases from V and 4 bases from J, leaving 14 bases between. CDR3 length: 14 amino acids. The CDR3 spells CASSSGQPAYGYTF. The CDR3 coding sequence is TGTGCCAGTAGTTCCGGACAGCCTGCCTATGGCTACACCTTC.

This clone was recorded a few times. This rearrangement joins TRBV14 to TRBJ2-4; 8 bases agree with TRBD1. V shed 1 base, J shed 1 base, and the junction held 6 bases outside the gene matches. CDR3 length equals 17 residues. The germline V gene encodes CDR1 SGHDN and CDR2 FVKESK. CDR3 sequence: CASSQGDRPRAKNIQYF. CDR3 nucleotide sequence: TGTGCCAGCAGCCAAGGGGACAGGCCGCGGGCCAAAAACATTCAGTACTTC.

The V gene is TRBV28, the J gene TRBJ1-3, with D perhaps TRBD1 (5 bases). The CDR3 sequence is 15 residues long. V was pared by 2 bases and J by 3 bases, with 11 bases between. Germline V CDR1 and CDR2: MDHEN, SYDVKM. CDR3 coding DNA: TGTGCCAGCAGTTTAAGGGACGGGGTTGGAAACACCATATATTTT. It yields the protein CASSLRDGVGNTIYF. Supplemented by reference TRBV28 and TRBJ1-3, the full variable domain reads DVKVTQSSRYLVKRTGEKVFLECVQDMDHENMFWYRQDPGLGLRLIYFSYDVKMKEKGDIPEGYSVSREKKERFSLILESASTNQTSMYLCASSLRDGVGNTIYFGEGSWLTVV.

This clone was seen a handful of times. The gene calls are TRBV18 and TRBJ1-2; TRBD1 might be the D (6 bases). Germline V CDR1 and CDR2: KGHSH, LQKENI. V dropped 0 bases and J dropped 4 bases, with 15 bases sitting between them. The CDR3 runs to 16 residues. The CDR3 DNA sequence: TGTGCCAGCTCACCACCGGGGGCAGGAGGTAGCTATGGCTACACCTTC. Its protein is CASSPPGAGGSYGYTF.

Only a few counts were recorded for this clone. The rearrangement links TRBV4-1 to TRBJ2-1, with 9 nucleotides matching TRBD2. V lost 4 bases and J lost 7; bases outside the gene matches: 11. CDR1 and CDR2 from the germline V gene are MGHRA and YSYEKL. The CDR3 is 16 residues long. As DNA, the CDR3 is TGCGCCAGCAGCCCTGAGGGGGCTAGCGGGAAAAATGAGCAGTTCTTC. It specifies CASSPEGASGKNEQFF.

The chain couples TRBV7-2 to TRBJ2-1, with TRBD1 as a possible D gene (5 bases). This CDR3 contains 14 residues. The ends were cut back, 8 bases at V and 0 bases at J, with 11 bases in the middle. From germline, CDR1 is SGHTA and CDR2 FQGNSA. The CDR3 region has the DNA TGTGCCAGCCCCCAGGGTAGCTCCTACAATGAGCAGTTCTTC. Translated: CASPQGSSYNEQFF.

V gene TRBV28 combines with J gene TRBJ1-2; a weak D match, TRBD1 (5 bases). V dropped 3 bases and J dropped 6 bases, with 17 bases sitting between them. In germline, CDR1 is MDHEN, CDR2 SYDVKM. This CDR3 is built from 15 residues. The CDR3 loop is CASSLARTGWNGYTF. CDR3 nucleotide sequence: TGTGCCAGCAGTTTGGCGAGAACAGGTTGGAATGGCTACACCTTC.

CDR3 residues: CASSPRDRVEKLFF. The CDR3 nucleotides read TGTGCCAGCAGCCCACGGGATCGGGTCGAAAAACTGTTTTTT. The rearrangement links TRBV6-5 to TRBJ1-4; unclear D gene. V gave up 6 bases and J gave up 8 bases, with 16 bases separating them. Germline V gene data show CDR1 as MNHEY and CDR2 as SVGAGI. The CDR3 contains 14 residues.

The chain carries TRBV7-9 and TRBJ1-5; TRBD1 aligns across 7 bases. This CDR3 spans 17 amino acids. Trimming cost V 3 bases and J 4 bases; bases outside gene matches: 12. Germline lookup yields CDR1 SEHNR and CDR2 FQNEAQ (reference sequence). This CDR3 is CASSFATQGRTNQPQHF. CDR3 nucleotides: TGTGCCAGCAGCTTTGCCACACAGGGGAGGACAAATCAGCCCCAGCATTTT.

This clone has only a few counts. The same CDR3 is also encoded by other DNA sequences in this sample. V usage is TRBV7-9 and J usage is TRBJ2-7; D unclear. This CDR3 comprises 12 residues. Trimming shortened V by 1 base and J by 6 bases, and 7 bases separated the two germline ends. Germline V CDR1 and CDR2: SEHNR, FQNEAQ (reference sequence). This chain's CDR3 is CASSLEVGEQYF. CDR3 nucleotide sequence: TGTGCCAGCAGCTTAGAGGTGGGCGAGCAGTACTTC.

The genes are TRBV28 and TRBJ2-3, with D maybe TRBD1 (6 bases). CDR1 and CDR2 (germline): MDHEN, SYDVKM. The V gene lost 3 bases and the J gene lost 1 base, with 14 bases spanning the gap. The CDR3 contains 16 residues. Here the CDR3 reads CASSFFTGTRTDTQYF. CDR3 nucleotide sequence: TGTGCCAGCAGTTTTTTTACAGGGACCCGCACAGATACGCAGTATTTT.

The rearrangement uses TRBV5-1 and TRBJ2-5; the match to TRBD2 covers 7 bases. Germline V gene sequence: CDR1 SGHRS, CDR2 YFSETQ. This CDR3 spans 13 amino acids. V trimming: 5 bases; J trimming: 2 bases; junction bases outside the gene matches: 3. In DNA form, the CDR3 reads TGCGCCAGCAGGGTGGGACTACAAGAGACCCAGTACTTC. It translates to CASRVGLQETQYF.

This clone was seen only a few times. The genes are TRBV5-1 and TRBJ1-3; the D gene is possibly TRBD1 (5 bases). The CDR3 extends over 14 amino acids. With 7 bases removed from V and 3 bases from J, the gap between germline ends came to 14 bases. CDR1 is SGHRS and CDR2 is YFSETQ in the germline V gene. CDR3 region: CASYPGTDGNTIYF. In DNA, the CDR3 is TGCGCCAGCTACCCCGGGACTGATGGAAACACCATATATTTT.

The chain employs TRBV6-5 and TRBJ1-1; D is ambiguous. V lost 4 bases to trimming and J lost 0 bases, with 9 bases between them. This CDR3 contains 14 residues. The germline gives CDR1 MNHEY, CDR2 SVGAGI. CDR3 residues: CASSFSLMNTEAFF. The CDR3 DNA sequence: TGTGCCAGCAGTTTTAGCCTCATGAACACTGAAGCTTTCTTT.

Concerning this clone itself: At the DNA level, this CDR3 is encoded by other sequences in the same sample as well. V and J are TRBV18 and TRBJ2-6; 8 bases are a match to TRBD1. CDR1 is KGHSH, CDR2 LQKENI, per germline. J was trimmed by 2 bases and V by 3 bases; bases with no gene match: 0. The CDR3 covers 15 residues. CDR3 sequence (DNA): TGTGCCAGCTCACCGGACAGGGCTGGGGCCAACGTCCTGACTTTC. Protein product: CASSPDRAGANVLTF.

The gene calls are TRBV11-2 and TRBJ2-1, with 9 nucleotides matching TRBD2. V lost 5 bases and J lost 6; bases outside the gene matches: 14. This CDR3 is built from 17 residues. Germline CDR1 and CDR2: SGHAT and FQNNGV. In nucleotides, the CDR3 is TGTGCCAGCAGCCCAACACAGGGACTAGCTACGTCCAATGAGCAGTTCTTC. Translating gives CASSPTQGLATSNEQFF.

Comment on this clone: This may be a read error, as it is one base from a much larger clone. V and J are TRBV18 and TRBJ1-4, with 7 bases matching TRBD1. Germline values: CDR1 KGHSH, CDR2 LQKENI. The CDR3 sequence is 19 residues long. The CDR3 nucleotides are TGTGCCAGCTCACCCACTGGAGCGACAGGGCCGGCAACTAATGAAAAACTGCTTTTT. Amino acids: CASSPTGATGPATNEKLLF.

V gene TRBV19 combines with J gene TRBJ1-6, with D uncertain. The CDR3 is made up of 15 amino acids. V was trimmed by 7 bases and J by 8 bases, leaving 18 bases between them. Germline V gene sequence: CDR1 LNHDA, CDR2 SQIVND (reference sequence). This chain's CDR3 is CASTSGFIGHSPLHF. The DNA for the CDR3 is TGTGCCAGTACCTCGGGGTTTATTGGGCATTCACCCCTCCACTTT. Combining the CDR3 with reference TRBV19 and TRBJ1-6 gives the whole variable domain DGGITQSPKYLFRKEGQNVTLSCEQNLNHDAMYWYRQDPGQGLRLIYYSQIVNDFQKGDIAEGYSVSREKKESFPLTVTSAQKNPTAFYLCASTSGFIGHSPLHFGNGTRLTVT.

This chain uses TRBV11-2 with TRBJ1-2, with D possibly being TRBD1 (6 bases). The CDR3 runs to 15 residues. Looked up from germline, CDR1 is SGHAT and CDR2 is FQNNGV. The ends were cut back, 0 bases at V and 2 bases at J, with 10 bases in the middle. The CDR3 protein is CASSLDGTGNYGYTF. CDR3 coding DNA: TGTGCCAGCAGCTTAGATGGAACAGGGAACTATGGCTACACCTTC.

V gene TRBV4-2 combines with J gene TRBJ2-2; 7 bases align to TRBD2. This CDR3 spans 17 amino acids. Germline values: CDR1 LGHNA, CDR2 YNFKEQ. J gave up 7 bases and V 0 bases, and 11 bases lay outside the gene matches. The CDR3 sequence is CASSQDRSGKGGGELFF. The CDR3 DNA is TGTGCCAGCAGCCAAGATCGAAGCGGGAAGGGTGGCGGGGAGCTGTTTTTT.

V gene TRBV29-1 combines with J gene TRBJ1-1, with TRBD1 identical over 10 bases. The junction had 9 bases not matched to a gene; V was cut back by 7 bases and J by 7 bases. In germline, CDR1 is SQVTM, CDR2 ANQGSEA. The CDR3 is 13 amino acids. The CDR3 sequence is CSGRGTGADEAFF. Here the CDR3 DNA reads TGCAGCGGCCGAGGGACAGGGGCTGATGAAGCTTTCTTT.

This clone has a handful of counts. V gene TRBV13 combines with J gene TRBJ1-3; D may be TRBD1 (5 bases). Germline V gives CDR1 PRHDT, CDR2 FYEKMQ (reference sequence). The CDR3 consists of 14 residues. Trimming left V 3 bases short and J 4 bases short, with 10 bases between. The DNA for the CDR3 is TGTGCCAGCAGCTTTTCAGGGCCAGGAAACACCATATATTTT. Its protein is CASSFSGPGNTIYF.